This T cell receptor beta chain was found in a study of T-cell memory formation after mild COVID-19. TCRdb independently ran MiXCR on the 5' RACE reads; one entry per CDR3 protein. The repertoire consists of approximately 250,000 distinct CDR3 sequences, with just over 15% occurring once and the leading ten covering over 2%. V lost 4 bases to trimming and J lost 4 bases, with 12 bases between them. The CDR3 extends over 15 amino acids. Germline V gene data show CDR1 as SGHRS and CDR2 as YFSETQ. The chain combines TRBV5-1 with TRBJ2-6, with no clear D. This TCR derives from an adult woman who had mild COVID-19 (a few samples of this study predate the infection). Cell type and time point are not known. Sequencing was done on a sample of PBMCs or a T cell subset sorted from them (not recorded which). In DNA form, the CDR3 reads TGCGCCAGCAGCCCGGATATAAGGGGGGCCAACGTCCTGACTTTC. Its translation is CASSPDIRGANVLTF.